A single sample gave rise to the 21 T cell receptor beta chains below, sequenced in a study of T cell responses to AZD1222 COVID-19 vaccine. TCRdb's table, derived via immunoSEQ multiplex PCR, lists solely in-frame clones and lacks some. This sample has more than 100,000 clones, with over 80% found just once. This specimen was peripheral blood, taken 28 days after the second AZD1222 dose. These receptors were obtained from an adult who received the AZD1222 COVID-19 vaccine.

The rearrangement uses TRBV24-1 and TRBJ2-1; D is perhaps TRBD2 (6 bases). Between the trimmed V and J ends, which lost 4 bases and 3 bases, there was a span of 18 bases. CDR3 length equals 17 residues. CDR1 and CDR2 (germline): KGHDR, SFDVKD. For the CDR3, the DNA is TGTGCCACCAGTGACCAGGAGACGACTAGAAACTACAATGAGCAGTTCTTC. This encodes CATSDQETTRNYNEQFF.

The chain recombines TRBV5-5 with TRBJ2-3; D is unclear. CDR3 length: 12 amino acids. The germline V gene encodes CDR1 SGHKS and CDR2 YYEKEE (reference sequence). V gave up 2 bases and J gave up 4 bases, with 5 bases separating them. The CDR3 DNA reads TGTGCCAGCAGCTTTGAGGCAGATACGCAGTATTTT. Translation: CASSFEADTQYF.

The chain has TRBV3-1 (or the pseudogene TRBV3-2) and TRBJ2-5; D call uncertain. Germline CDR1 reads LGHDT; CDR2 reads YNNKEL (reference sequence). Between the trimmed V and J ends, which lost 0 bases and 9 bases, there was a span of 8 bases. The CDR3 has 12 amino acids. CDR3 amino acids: CASSQDRRAQYF. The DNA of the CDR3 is TGTGCCAGCAGCCAAGATCGCCGGGCCCAGTACTTC.

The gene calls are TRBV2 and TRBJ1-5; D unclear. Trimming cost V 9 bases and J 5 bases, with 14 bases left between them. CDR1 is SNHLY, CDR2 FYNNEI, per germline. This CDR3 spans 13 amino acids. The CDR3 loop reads CASVYSEDQPQHF. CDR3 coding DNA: TGTGCCAGTGTTTATAGCGAGGATCAGCCCCAGCATTTT.

CDR3 nucleotide sequence: TGTGCCAGCAGTTTTCTGGTCGGGGAGACCCAGTACTTC. It translates to CASSFLVGETQYF. The chain couples TRBV12-3 or TRBV12-4 to TRBJ2-5, with D unresolved. The V gene lost 3 bases and the J gene lost 5 bases, with 10 bases spanning the gap. This CDR3 spans 13 amino acids.

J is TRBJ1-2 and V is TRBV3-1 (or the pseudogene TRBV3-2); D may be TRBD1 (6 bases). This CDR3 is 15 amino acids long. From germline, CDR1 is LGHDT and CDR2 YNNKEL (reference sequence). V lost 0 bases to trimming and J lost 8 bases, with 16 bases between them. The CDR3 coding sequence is TGTGCCAGCAGCCAAGATCTTGGGGGCAGGCGGGGCTACACCTTC. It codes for CASSQDLGGRRGYTF.

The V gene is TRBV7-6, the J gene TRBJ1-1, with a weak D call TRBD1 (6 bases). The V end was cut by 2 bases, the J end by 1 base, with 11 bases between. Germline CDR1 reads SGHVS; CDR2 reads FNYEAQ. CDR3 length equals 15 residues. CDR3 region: CASSLFDRPNTEAFF. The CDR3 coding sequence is TGTGCCAGCAGCTTATTTGACAGGCCGAACACTGAAGCTTTCTTT.

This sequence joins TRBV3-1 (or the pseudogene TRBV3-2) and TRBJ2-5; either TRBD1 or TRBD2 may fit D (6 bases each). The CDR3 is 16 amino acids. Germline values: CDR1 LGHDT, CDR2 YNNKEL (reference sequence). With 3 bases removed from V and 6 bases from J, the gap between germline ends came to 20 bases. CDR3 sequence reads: CASSQSEFQGRKTQYF. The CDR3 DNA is TGTGCCAGCAGCCAGTCAGAATTCCAGGGGAGGAAGACCCAGTACTTC.

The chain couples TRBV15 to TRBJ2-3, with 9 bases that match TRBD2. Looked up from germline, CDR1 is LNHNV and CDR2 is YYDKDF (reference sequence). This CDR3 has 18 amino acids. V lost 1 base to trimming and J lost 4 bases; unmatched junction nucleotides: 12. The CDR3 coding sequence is TGTGCCACCAGCAGAGCCAAAAGGGGCGGGGGGGCCGCAGATACGCAGTATTTT. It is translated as CATSRAKRGGGAADTQYF.

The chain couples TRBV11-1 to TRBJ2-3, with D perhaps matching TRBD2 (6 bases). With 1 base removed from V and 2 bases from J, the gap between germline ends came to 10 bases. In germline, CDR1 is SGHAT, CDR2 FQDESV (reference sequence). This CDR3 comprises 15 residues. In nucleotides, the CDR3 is TGTGCCAGCAGCTTAGAGCTAGCGCTCACAGATACGCAGTATTTT. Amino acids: CASSLELALTDTQYF.

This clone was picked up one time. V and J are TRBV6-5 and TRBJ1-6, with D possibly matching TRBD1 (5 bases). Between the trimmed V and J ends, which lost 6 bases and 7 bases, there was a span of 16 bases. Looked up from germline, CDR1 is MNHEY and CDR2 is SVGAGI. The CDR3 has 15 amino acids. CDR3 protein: CASRKTDINNSPLHF. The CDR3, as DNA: TGTGCCAGCAGAAAGACGGACATCAACAATTCACCCCTCCACTTT.

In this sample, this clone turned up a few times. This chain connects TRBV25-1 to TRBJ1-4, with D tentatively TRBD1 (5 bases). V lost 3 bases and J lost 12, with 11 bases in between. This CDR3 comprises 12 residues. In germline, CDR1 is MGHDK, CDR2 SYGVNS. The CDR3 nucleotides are TGTGCCAGCAGTGATGGGGCGGGTCAACTGTTTTTT. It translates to CASSDGAGQLFF.

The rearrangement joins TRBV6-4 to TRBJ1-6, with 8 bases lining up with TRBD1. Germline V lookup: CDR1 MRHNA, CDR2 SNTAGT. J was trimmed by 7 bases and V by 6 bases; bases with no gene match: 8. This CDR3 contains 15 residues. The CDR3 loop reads CASSAIGQGNSPLHF. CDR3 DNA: TGTGCCAGCAGCGCCATTGGACAGGGAAATTCACCCCTCCACTTT.

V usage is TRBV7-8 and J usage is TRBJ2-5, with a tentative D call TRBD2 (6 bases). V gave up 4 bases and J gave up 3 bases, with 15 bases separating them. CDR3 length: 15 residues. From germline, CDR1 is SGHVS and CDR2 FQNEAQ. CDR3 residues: CASSSERVPKETQYF. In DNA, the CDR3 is TGTGCCAGCAGCTCCGAGCGGGTCCCCAAAGAGACCCAGTACTTC.

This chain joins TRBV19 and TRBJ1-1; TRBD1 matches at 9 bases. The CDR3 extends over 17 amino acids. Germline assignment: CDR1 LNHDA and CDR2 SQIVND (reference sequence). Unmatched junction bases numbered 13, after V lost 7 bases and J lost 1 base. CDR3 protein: CASIFGGQGRGNTEAFF. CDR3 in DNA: TGTGCCAGTATATTCGGTGGACAGGGGAGGGGGAACACTGAAGCTTTCTTT.

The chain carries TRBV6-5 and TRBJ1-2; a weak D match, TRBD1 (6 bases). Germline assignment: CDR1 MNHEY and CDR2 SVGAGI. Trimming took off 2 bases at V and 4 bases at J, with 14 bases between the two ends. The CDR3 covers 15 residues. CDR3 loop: CASSYKRGPGYGYTF. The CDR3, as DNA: TGTGCCAGCAGTTACAAGCGGGGGCCAGGCTATGGCTACACCTTC.

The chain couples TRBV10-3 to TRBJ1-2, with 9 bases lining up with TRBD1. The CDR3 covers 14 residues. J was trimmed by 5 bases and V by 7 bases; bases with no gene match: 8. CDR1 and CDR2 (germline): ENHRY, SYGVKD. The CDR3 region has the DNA TGTGCCATCAAGACAACAGGGGGCGTTTATGGCTACACCTTC. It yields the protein CAIKTTGGVYGYTF.

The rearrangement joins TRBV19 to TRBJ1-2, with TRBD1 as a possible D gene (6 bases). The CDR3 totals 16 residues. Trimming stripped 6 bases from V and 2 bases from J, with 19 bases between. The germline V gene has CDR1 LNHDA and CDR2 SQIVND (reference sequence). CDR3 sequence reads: CASSTLGGGPNYGYTF. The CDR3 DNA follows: TGTGCCAGTAGCACCCTCGGTGGGGGGCCCAACTATGGCTACACCTTC.

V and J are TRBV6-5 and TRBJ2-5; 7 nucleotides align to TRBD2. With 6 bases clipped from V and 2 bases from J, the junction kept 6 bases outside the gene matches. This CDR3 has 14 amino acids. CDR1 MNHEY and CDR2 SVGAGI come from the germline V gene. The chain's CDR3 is CASRTTGGQETQYF. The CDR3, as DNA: TGTGCCAGCAGAACCACCGGGGGGCAAGAGACCCAGTACTTC.

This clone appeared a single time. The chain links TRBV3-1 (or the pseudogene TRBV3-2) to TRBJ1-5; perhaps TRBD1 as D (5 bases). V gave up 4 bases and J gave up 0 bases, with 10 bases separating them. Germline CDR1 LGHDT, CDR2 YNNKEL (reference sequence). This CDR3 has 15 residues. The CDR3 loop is CASSRDGDSNQPQHF. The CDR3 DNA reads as TGTGCCAGCAGCCGGGACGGCGATAGCAATCAGCCCCAGCATTTT.

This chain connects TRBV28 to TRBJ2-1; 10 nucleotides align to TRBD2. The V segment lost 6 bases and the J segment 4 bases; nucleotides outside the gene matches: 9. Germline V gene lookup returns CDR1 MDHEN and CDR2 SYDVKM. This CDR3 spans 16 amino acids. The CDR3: CASRHLSGGMYNEQFF. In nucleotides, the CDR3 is TGTGCCAGCAGACATCTTAGCGGGGGGATGTACAATGAGCAGTTCTTC.